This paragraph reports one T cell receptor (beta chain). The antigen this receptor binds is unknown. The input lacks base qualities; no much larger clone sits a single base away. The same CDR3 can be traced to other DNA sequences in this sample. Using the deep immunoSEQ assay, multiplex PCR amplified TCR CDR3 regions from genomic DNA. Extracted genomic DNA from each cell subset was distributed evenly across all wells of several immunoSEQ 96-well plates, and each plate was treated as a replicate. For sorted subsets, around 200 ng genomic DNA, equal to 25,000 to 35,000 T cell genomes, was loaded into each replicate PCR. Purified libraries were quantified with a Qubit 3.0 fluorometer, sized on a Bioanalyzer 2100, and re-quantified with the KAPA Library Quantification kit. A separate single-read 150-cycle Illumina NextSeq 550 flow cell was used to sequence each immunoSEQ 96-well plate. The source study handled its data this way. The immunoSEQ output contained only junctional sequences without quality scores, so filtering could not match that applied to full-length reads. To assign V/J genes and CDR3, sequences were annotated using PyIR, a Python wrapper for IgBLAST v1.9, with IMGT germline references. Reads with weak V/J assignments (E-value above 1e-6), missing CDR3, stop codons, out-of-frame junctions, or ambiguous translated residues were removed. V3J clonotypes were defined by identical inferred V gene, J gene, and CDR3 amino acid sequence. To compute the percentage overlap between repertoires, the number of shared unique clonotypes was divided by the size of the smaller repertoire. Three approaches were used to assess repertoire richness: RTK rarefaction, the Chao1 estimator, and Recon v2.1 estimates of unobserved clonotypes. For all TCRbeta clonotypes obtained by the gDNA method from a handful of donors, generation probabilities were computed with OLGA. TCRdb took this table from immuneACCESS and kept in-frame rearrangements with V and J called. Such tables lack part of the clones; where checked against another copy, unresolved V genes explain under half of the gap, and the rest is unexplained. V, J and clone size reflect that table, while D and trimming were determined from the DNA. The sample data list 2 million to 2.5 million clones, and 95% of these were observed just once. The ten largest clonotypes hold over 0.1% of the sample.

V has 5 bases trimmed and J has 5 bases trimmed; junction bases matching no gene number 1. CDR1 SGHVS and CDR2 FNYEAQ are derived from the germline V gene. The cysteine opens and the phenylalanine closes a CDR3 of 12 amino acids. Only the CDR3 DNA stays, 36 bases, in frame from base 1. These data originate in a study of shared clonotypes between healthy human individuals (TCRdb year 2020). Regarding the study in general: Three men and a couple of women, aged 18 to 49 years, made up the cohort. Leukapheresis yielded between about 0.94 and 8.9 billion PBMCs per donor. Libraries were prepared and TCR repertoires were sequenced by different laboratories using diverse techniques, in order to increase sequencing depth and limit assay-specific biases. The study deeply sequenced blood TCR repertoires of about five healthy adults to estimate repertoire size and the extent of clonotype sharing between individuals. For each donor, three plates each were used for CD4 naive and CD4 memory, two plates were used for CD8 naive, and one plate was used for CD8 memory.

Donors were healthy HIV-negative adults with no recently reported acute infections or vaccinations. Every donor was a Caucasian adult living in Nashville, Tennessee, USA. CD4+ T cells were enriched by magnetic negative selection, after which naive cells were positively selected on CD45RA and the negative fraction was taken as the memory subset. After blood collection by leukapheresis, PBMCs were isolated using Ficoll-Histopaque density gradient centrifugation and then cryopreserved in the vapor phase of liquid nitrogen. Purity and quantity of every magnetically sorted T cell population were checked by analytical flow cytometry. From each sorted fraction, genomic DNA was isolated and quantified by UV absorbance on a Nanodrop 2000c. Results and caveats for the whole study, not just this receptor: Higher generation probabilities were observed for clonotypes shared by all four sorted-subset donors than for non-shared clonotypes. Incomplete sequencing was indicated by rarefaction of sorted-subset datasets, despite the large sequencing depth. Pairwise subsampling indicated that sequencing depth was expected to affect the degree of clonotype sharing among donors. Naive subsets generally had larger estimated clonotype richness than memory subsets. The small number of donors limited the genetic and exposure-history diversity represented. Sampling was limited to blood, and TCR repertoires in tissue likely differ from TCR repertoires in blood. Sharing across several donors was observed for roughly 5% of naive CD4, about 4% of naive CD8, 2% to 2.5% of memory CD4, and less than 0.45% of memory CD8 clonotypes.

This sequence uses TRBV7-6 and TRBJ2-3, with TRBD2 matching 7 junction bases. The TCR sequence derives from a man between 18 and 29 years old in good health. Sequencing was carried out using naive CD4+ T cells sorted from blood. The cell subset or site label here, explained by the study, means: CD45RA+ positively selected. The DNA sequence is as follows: TGTGCCAGCAGCCCGGGGGGAGATACGCAGTATTTT. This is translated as CASSPGGDTQYF.